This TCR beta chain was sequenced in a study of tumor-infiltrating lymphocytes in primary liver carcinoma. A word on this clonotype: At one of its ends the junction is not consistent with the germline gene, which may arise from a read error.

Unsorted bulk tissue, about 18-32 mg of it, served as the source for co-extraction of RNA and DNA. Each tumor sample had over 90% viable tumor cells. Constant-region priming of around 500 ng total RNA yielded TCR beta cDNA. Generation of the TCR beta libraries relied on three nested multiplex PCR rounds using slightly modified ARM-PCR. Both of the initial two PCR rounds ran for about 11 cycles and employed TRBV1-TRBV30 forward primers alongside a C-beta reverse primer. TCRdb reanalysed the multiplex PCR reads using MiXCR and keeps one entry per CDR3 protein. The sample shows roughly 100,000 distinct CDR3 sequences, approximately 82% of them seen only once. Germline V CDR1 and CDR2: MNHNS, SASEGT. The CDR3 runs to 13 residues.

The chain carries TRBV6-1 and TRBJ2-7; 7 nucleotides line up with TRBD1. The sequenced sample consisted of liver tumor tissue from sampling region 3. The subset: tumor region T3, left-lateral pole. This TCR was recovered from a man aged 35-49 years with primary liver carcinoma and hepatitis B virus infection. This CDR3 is CASTRTGSYGLYF. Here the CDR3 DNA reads TGCGCCAGCACCCGGACAGGTTCCTACGGGCTGTACTTC.